Listed here are 3 T cell receptor beta chains from one sample, sequenced in a study of T cells in Graves' hyperthyroidism and ophthalmopathy. Template material for amplifying TCR beta CDR3 regions consisted of RNA transcripts. First-round RT-PCR with HTBI primers amplified the TCR CDR3 region. TCRdb reprocessed the multiplex PCR reads via MiXCR and lists one record per CDR3 protein. Of 660,000 or so distinct CDR3 sequences in the sample, over 40% are singletons; the top ten hold roughly 6.5%. The sequenced sample was peripheral blood or thyroid tissue (not recorded which). The receptor set was obtained from an adult man with Graves' disease, either hyperthyroidism or ophthalmopathy (not recorded which).

The V gene is TRBV12-3 or TRBV12-4, the J gene TRBJ1-5; D gene uncertain. Between the trimmed V and J ends, which lost 3 bases and 0 bases, there was a span of 9 bases. This CDR3 is 15 amino acids long. In nucleotides, the CDR3 is TGTGCCAGCAGTTTCTGGGGAAATAGCAATCAGCCCCAGCATTTT. It encodes CASSFWGNSNQPQHF.

The gene calls are TRBV20-1 and TRBJ2-4; tentatively, D is TRBD1 or TRBD2 (5 bases each). CDR3 length: 13 residues. Germline-derived CDR1 and CDR2 are DFQATT and SNEGSKA (reference sequence). V lost 3 bases and J 0 bases, leaving 6 bases between the germline ends. DNA for the CDR3: TGCAGTGCTAGGGGGACAGCCAAAAACATTCAGTACTTC. Amino acid sequence: CSARGTAKNIQYF.

The chain joins TRBV5-1 to TRBJ2-2, with D hard to call. With 5 bases removed from V and 7 bases from J, the gap between germline ends came to 9 bases. Germline assignment: CDR1 SGHRS and CDR2 YFSETQ. The CDR3 contains 12 residues. This CDR3 reads CASSPTGGELFF. The CDR3, as DNA: TGCGCCAGCAGTCCGACGGGCGGGGAGCTGTTTTTT.